A single sample is the source of the 19 T cell receptor beta chains below, sequenced in a study of blood T cell repertoires in COVID-19. Produced via immunoSEQ multiplex PCR; TCRdb's table is partial and in-frame only. This sample has fewer than 350,000 clones, with roughly 85% found just once. Source material: PBMCs or T cells enriched from blood (not recorded which). These receptors were obtained from a woman in her 30s who had been exposed to COVID-19.

The genes are TRBV7-2 and TRBJ2-1; 10 bases match TRBD2. Trimming at V came to 1 base and at J to 7 bases, leaving 7 bases not matched to a gene. The CDR3 covers 16 residues. Per germline, CDR1 SGHTA and CDR2 FQGNSA. The CDR3 loop reads CASSLESGGAGNEQFF. Here the CDR3 DNA reads TGTGCCAGCAGCTTAGAAAGCGGGGGGGCCGGTAATGAGCAGTTCTTC.

This chain links TRBV30 with TRBJ1-1; TRBD1 might be the D (6 bases). The germline V gene has CDR1 GTSNPN and CDR2 SVGIG (reference sequence). Trimming took off 2 bases at V and 3 bases at J, with 16 bases between the two ends. This CDR3 comprises 15 residues. The CDR3 loop is CAWSRLGAAYTEAFF. The DNA of the CDR3 is TGTGCCTGGAGTCGATTGGGGGCAGCGTACACTGAAGCTTTCTTT. Filled out from reference TRBV30 and TRBJ1-1, the complete variable domain reads SQTIHQWPATLVQPVGSPLSLECTVEGTSNPNLYWYRQAAGRGLQLLFYSVGIGQISSEVPQNLSASRPQDRQFILSSKKLLLSDSGFYLCAWSRLGAAYTEAFFGQGTRLTVV.

V is TRBV29-1 and J is TRBJ1-1; TRBD1 might be the D (6 bases). CDR3 length: 15 amino acids. Between the trimmed V and J ends, which lost 3 bases and 4 bases, there was a span of 18 bases. Germline-derived CDR1 and CDR2 are SQVTM and ANQGSEA. As DNA, the CDR3 is TGCAGCGTTGATCTGGCAGGGGTGGGTTCCACTGAAGCTTTCTTT. Protein: CSVDLAGVGSTEAFF.

J is TRBJ1-1 and V is TRBV2, with D tentatively TRBD1 (5 bases). Per germline, CDR1 SNHLY and CDR2 FYNNEI. The CDR3 runs 12 residues. The V end lost 5 bases, the J end lost 4 bases, and 8 bases lay between the germline ends. CDR3 sequence: CASSPGGTEAFF. CDR3 bases: TGTGCCAGCAGTCCGGGGGGCACTGAAGCTTTCTTT.

The genes are TRBV19 and TRBJ2-5; 9 bases are shared with TRBD1. Trimming at V came to 2 bases and at J to 5 bases, leaving 6 bases not matched to a gene. From germline, CDR1 is LNHDA and CDR2 SQIVND (reference sequence). The CDR3 has 15 residues. For the CDR3, the DNA is TGTGCCAGTAGTATAAACAGGGGGCGTTGGGAGACCCAGTACTTC. It specifies CASSINRGRWETQYF.

V and J are TRBV5-1 and TRBJ1-2, with D hard to call. The CDR3 runs 12 residues. Trimming took 2 bases from V and 8 from J, leaving 10 bases between them. Germline CDR1 SGHRS, CDR2 YFSETQ. This CDR3 is CASSLVGEGYTF. CDR3 nucleotides: TGCGCCAGCAGCTTAGTCGGAGAAGGCTACACCTTC. Full variable domain (remainder filled in from reference TRBV5-1 and TRBJ1-2): KAGVTQTPRYLIKTRGQQVTLSCSPISGHRSVSWYQQTPGQGLQFLFEYFSETQRNKGNFPGRFSGRQFSNSRSEMNVSTLELGDSALYLCASSLVGEGYTFGSGTRLTVV.

This rearrangement joins TRBV7-6 to TRBJ2-7; D is perhaps TRBD1 (5 bases). Germline V gene lookup returns CDR1 SGHVS and CDR2 FNYEAQ. Trimming stripped 0 bases from V and 5 bases from J, with 14 bases between. The CDR3 runs to 15 residues. The CDR3: CASSLAVTAPNEQYF. CDR3 in DNA: TGTGCCAGCAGCTTAGCTGTGACAGCCCCTAACGAGCAGTACTTC.

The chain joins TRBV19 to TRBJ2-3, with 7 bases lining up with TRBD2. V was pared by 5 bases and J by 3 bases, with 2 bases of the junction left unmatched. This CDR3 has 13 residues. Germline CDR1 reads LNHDA; CDR2 reads SQIVND (reference sequence). CDR3 coding DNA: TGTGCCAGTAGTTCTAGCGGTACAGATACGCAGTATTTT. Its protein is CASSSSGTDTQYF.

This clone was detected only once. The gene calls are TRBV19 and TRBJ1-5; D not resolved. V was clipped by 3 bases and J by 0 bases, with 9 bases between them. Germline CDR1 and CDR2: LNHDA and SQIVND (reference sequence). The CDR3 runs to 15 residues. CDR3 DNA: TGTGCCAGTAGTATTAGCCGTAATAGCAATCAGCCCCAGCATTTT. Protein product: CASSISRNSNQPQHF.

J is TRBJ2-7 and V is TRBV24-1; D is possibly TRBD2 (6 bases). The CDR3 loop spans 14 amino acids. Deletions cut 4 bases from V and 1 base from J, with 10 bases between. Germline V gives CDR1 KGHDR, CDR2 SFDVKD. Written as DNA, the CDR3 is TGTGCCACCAGTGACAAGGAGGGATCCTACGAGCAGTACTTC. It codes for CATSDKEGSYEQYF.

CDR3 bases: TGTGCCTGGAGTGGGCAAATTAGCAATCAGCCCCAGCATTTT. This gives the protein CAWSGQISNQPQHF. The chain has TRBV30 and TRBJ1-5, with D unclear. Germline assignment: CDR1 GTSNPN and CDR2 SVGIG (reference sequence). Trimming stripped 1 base from V and 0 bases from J, with 7 bases between. This CDR3 is built from 14 residues.

This chain uses TRBV19 with TRBJ2-2; TRBD2 matches 10 bases. Germline V CDR1 and CDR2: LNHDA, SQIVND (reference sequence). V dropped 5 bases and J dropped 4; count of bases not matched to a gene: 7. This CDR3 region has 16 residues. The CDR3 bases are TGTGCCAGTAGTCTTCTAGCGGGGGCGCGCACCGGGGAGCTGTTTTTT. Its translation is CASSLLAGARTGELFF.

This chain connects TRBV5-6 to TRBJ2-7; 7 bases map to TRBD2. The ends lost 1 base at V and 2 bases at J; junction bases unmatched: 6. Germline CDR1 and CDR2: SGHDT and YYEEEE. The CDR3 sequence is 15 residues long. CDR3 sequence: CASSLWEGLTYEQYF. The CDR3 nucleotides read TGTGCCAGCAGCTTGTGGGAGGGTCTTACCTACGAGCAGTACTTC.

The V and J genes are TRBV7-2 and TRBJ2-5, with 8 bases that match TRBD2. This CDR3 region has 14 residues. Germline V gene lookup returns CDR1 SGHTA and CDR2 FQGNSA. The junction had 4 bases not matched to a gene; V was cut back by 6 bases and J by 1 base. The CDR3 DNA reads TGTGCCAGCAGTGGCGGGGGGCTCCAAGAGACCCAGTACTTC. This translates into CASSGGGLQETQYF.

The J gene is TRBJ2-7, the V gene TRBV29-1, with 10 nucleotides matching TRBD1. J lost 2 bases, V lost 6 bases, and 13 bases had no gene match. Germline-derived CDR1 and CDR2 are SQVTM and ANQGSEA. The CDR3 totals 16 residues. The CDR3 here is CSVPPTPGQGTYEQYF. CDR3 bases: TGCAGCGTACCTCCGACCCCGGGACAGGGGACCTACGAGCAGTACTTC.

This chain links TRBV19 with TRBJ1-3; 7 nucleotides align to TRBD1. The CDR3 contains 12 residues. Trimming took 10 bases from V and 8 from J; bases not matched to a gene: 8. Germline-derived CDR1 and CDR2 are LNHDA and SQIVND (reference sequence). The CDR3 region has the DNA TGTGCCACTATCGAGGGGGCACACACCATATATTTT. It yields the protein CATIEGAHTIYF. The full variable domain, its missing parts supplied by reference TRBV19 and TRBJ1-3, is DGGITQSPKYLFRKEGQNVTLSCEQNLNHDAMYWYRQDPGQGLRLIYYSQIVNDFQKGDIAEGYSVSREKKESFPLTVTSAQKNPTAFYLCATIEGAHTIYFGEGSWLTVV.

The chain recombines TRBV7-3 with TRBJ2-3; possibly TRBD2 for D (5 bases). The germline V and J ends were trimmed by 5 bases and 7 bases, with 19 bases remaining between them. This CDR3 comprises 15 residues. Per germline, CDR1 SGHTA and CDR2 FQGTGA. The CDR3 sequence is CASSRRGLIENTQYF. For the CDR3, the DNA is TGTGCCAGCAGCCGACGAGGACTGATAGAGAATACGCAGTATTTT.

The rearrangement links TRBV24-1 to TRBJ2-6, with D possibly TRBD2 on 5 matching bases. CDR3 size: 18 residues. V dropped 3 bases and J dropped 2 bases, with 16 bases sitting between them. In germline, CDR1 is KGHDR, CDR2 SFDVKD. CDR3 coding DNA: TGTGCCACCAGTGATCAAGCAGGACTCGGCCCTGGGGCCAACGTCCTGACTTTC. Translation gives CATSDQAGLGPGANVLTF.

V is TRBV5-1 and J is TRBJ2-7, with 13 bases matching TRBD2. CDR3 length: 15 amino acids. CDR1 and CDR2 from the germline V gene are SGHRS and YFSETQ. The V and J ends lost 0 bases and 5 bases, in that order; junction bases with no gene match: 2. DNA for the CDR3: TGCGCCAGCAGCTTGGGGGGACTAGCGGGGAACGAGCAGTACTTC. It translates to CASSLGGLAGNEQYF.